This T cell receptor (beta chain) was recovered during a study of blood T cell repertoires in COVID-19. Study summary: COVID-19 samples from acute and convalescent phases originated in the United States, Italy and Spain. PBMCs, B-cell-depleted T cells, or T cells provided the cDNA or gDNA that made up the material.

In the original processing: The assay estimated nucleated cells by amplifying reference gene primers. Repertoires were generated with immunoSEQ multiplex PCR, while TCRdb's copy carries only in-frame clones and drops some. V and J calls and clone size come straight from that table; D and trimming were deduced from the DNA. The sample records about 400,000 clones, about 89% being singletons. The CDR3 runs 18 residues. The V segment lost 1 base and the J segment 4 bases; nucleotides outside the gene matches: 13. CDR1 SGHTA and CDR2 FQGNSA come from the germline V gene. The sequenced material came from peripheral blood. The sequence came from a woman between 25 and 40 years old with acute or convalescent COVID-19. The chain employs TRBV7-2 and TRBJ2-5; 9 positions match TRBD2. The CDR3 loop is CASSLVLLAGETGETQYF. Written as DNA, the CDR3 is TGTGCCAGCAGCTTAGTTCTACTAGCGGGTGAGACTGGAGAGACCCAGTACTTC.